Listed below are T cell receptor beta chains from one sample, sequenced in a study of read filtering for tumor transcriptome and immune sequencing. TCRdb re-called the reads with MiXCR, one entry per CDR3 protein. The table includes some 140,000 distinct CDR3 sequences, 13% detected once. Sequences were obtained from a population of CD138-negative cells sorted from bone marrow. Every receptor here comes from a donor at least 40 years old with multiple myeloma. The CDR3 runs from the conserved cysteine through the conserved F or W. A D gene is named only where the DNA matches it firmly.

J gene,V gene,D gene,CDR3 protein
TRBJ2-3,TRBV12-5,NA,CASGLVVSGTDTQYF
TRBJ2-5,TRBV5-6,NA,CASSLATTQYF
TRBJ2-7,TRBV29-1,NA,CSVGTRKYEQYF
TRBJ2-7,TRBV5-6,NA,CASSLGVPRALAEQYF
TRBJ2-7,TRBV11-2,TRBD1,CASSPQGASSYEQYF
TRBJ1-3,TRBV7-2,NA,CASSILGPSGGNTIYF
TRBJ2-7,TRBV7-2,TRBD1,CASGLSQGAARQYF
TRBJ2-1,TRBV6-6,NA,CASSLNRVHEQFF
TRBJ1-5,TRBV27,NA,CASSPFTGSNQPQHF
TRBJ2-7,TRBV24-1,NA,CATSDPRSPTTGNEQYF
TRBJ2-1,TRBV6-5,NA,CASSYVPSGGNEQFF
TRBJ2-1,TRBV4-1,NA,CASSQDQAVRGESYNEQFF
TRBJ2-1,TRBV6-2/TRBV6-3,NA,CASSWAGPSYNEQFF
TRBJ2-7,TRBV11-2,NA,CASSLYSTTYEQYF
TRBJ2-1,TRBV5-8,NA,CASSLAVNVNEQFF
TRBJ2-5,TRBV29-1,NA,CSVYRDPRSETQYF
TRBJ2-1,TRBV7-9,NA,CASLARHEQFF
TRBJ1-5,TRBV7-8,TRBD1,CASIPGQGNQPQHF
TRBJ2-5,TRBV7-6,NA,CASSLELGWETQYF
TRBJ2-7,TRBV30,TRBD2,CAWSPGLAASYEQYF
TRBJ2-1,TRBV7-8,TRBD2,CASSHPSGRVVNEQFF
TRBJ2-7,TRBV29-1,NA,CSVEHRGTYEQYF
TRBJ2-3,TRBV7-9,NA,CASSPRGGPRTQYF
TRBJ2-3,TRBV6-2/TRBV6-3,TRBD2,CASSYPTGGPADTQYF
TRBJ2-7,TRBV6-2/TRBV6-3,TRBD2,CASSTSGSYEQYF
TRBJ2-7,TRBV7-9,TRBD1,CASSLEGQGAYEQYF
TRBJ1-1,TRBV12-3/TRBV12-4,NA,CASARGGRLAFF
TRBJ2-3,TRBV20-1,TRBD2,CSAYSGRGDTDTQYF
TRBJ2-1,TRBV6-5,NA,CAGSYSQGDEQFF
TRBJ1-1,TRBV30,NA,CAWSGGGAEAFF
TRBJ2-1,TRBV12-3/TRBV12-4,TRBD2,CASSREAVRNEQFF
TRBJ2-1,TRBV20-1,TRBD2,CSAERVSGRAINNEQLF
TRBJ1-1,TRBV29-1,TRBD1,CSAYRGISSTEAFF
TRBJ2-5,TRBV20-1,TRBD2,CSARDWRAGVTQETQYF
TRBJ1-2,TRBV27,TRBD1,CASSPQGAGGYTF
TRBJ2-1,TRBV5-6,TRBD2,CASSLSPGTSGSTEQFF
TRBJ1-1,TRBV4-3,TRBD1,CASSPYLGQMNTEAFF
TRBJ2-1,TRBV5-8,TRBD2,CASSRGLAGESSYNGQLF
TRBJ1-5,TRBV19,NA,CASSIKGYSNQPQHF
TRBJ2-1,TRBV6-5,TRBD2,CASSISGRESNEQFF
TRBJ2-3,TRBV20-1,NA,CSASTDTQYF
TRBJ1-5,TRBV12-3/TRBV12-4,NA,CASSPGRGATFGNQPQHF
TRBJ2-5,TRBV4-2,NA,CASSQEASESLETQYF